Each of the 30 T cell receptor beta chains below was sequenced from the same sample in a study of cytomegalovirus exposure and HLA in healthy donors. Primers for the PCR totalled 60 Vbeta and 13 Jbeta. TCRdb keeps only in-frame clones here, not all; method: immunoSEQ multiplex PCR. Seen here are hundreds of thousands of clones, about three quarters observed once, and the top ten hold around 1.9%. Sequenced sample: PBMCs. The source of these receptors is a male donor in good health and CMV-seronegative.

The chain is built from TRBV5-1 and TRBJ1-1; TRBD1 might be the D (6 bases). This CDR3 contains 15 residues. Trimming stripped 5 bases from V and 0 bases from J, with 14 bases between. CDR1 is SGHRS and CDR2 is YFSETQ in the germline V gene. CDR3 sequence reads: CASRGTQGLNTEAFF. The CDR3 nucleotides are TGCGCCAGCAGAGGGACACAGGGTCTGAACACTGAAGCTTTCTTT.

V gene TRBV28 combines with J gene TRBJ2-7; 7 nucleotides match TRBD1. With 8 bases clipped from V and 5 bases from J, the junction kept 12 bases outside the gene matches. This CDR3 is built from 14 residues. Germline CDR1 reads MDHEN; CDR2 reads SYDVKM. The CDR3 sequence: CASGNRGPIDEQYF. The CDR3 DNA reads as TGTGCCAGCGGGAACAGGGGCCCCATTGACGAGCAGTACTTC.

This clone occurred a few times. The DNA of the CDR3 is TGCGCCAGCAGTCCGACAGGGAACCAAGAGACCCAGTACTTC. Protein product: CASSPTGNQETQYF. This chain joins TRBV5-1 and TRBJ2-5; 7 bases line up with TRBD1. Losses at the gene ends were 5 bases for V and 0 bases for J; bases not matched to a gene: 4. The CDR3 consists of 14 residues. The germline V gene has CDR1 SGHRS and CDR2 YFSETQ.

This rearrangement joins TRBV19 to TRBJ1-1; D uncertain. CDR3 length equals 13 residues. CDR1 is LNHDA, CDR2 SQIVND, per germline (reference sequence). V shed 6 bases and J shed 5 bases, with 13 bases lying between them. CDR3 protein: CASRDIRKTEAFF. In DNA form, the CDR3 reads TGTGCCAGTAGAGACATTCGGAAAACTGAAGCTTTCTTT. Using reference TRBV19 and TRBJ1-1 for the parts outside the CDR3, the full variable domain is DGGITQSPKYLFRKEGQNVTLSCEQNLNHDAMYWYRQDPGQGLRLIYYSQIVNDFQKGDIAEGYSVSREKKESFPLTVTSAQKNPTAFYLCASRDIRKTEAFFGQGTRLTVV.

This clone was recorded once. The rearrangement uses TRBV5-4 and TRBJ1-2; D unresolved. V was shortened by 0 bases and J by 2 bases, with 11 bases between the two germline ends. CDR3 size: 15 residues. From germline, CDR1 is SGHNT and CDR2 YYREEE (reference sequence). DNA of the CDR3: TGTGCCAGCAGCTTGGATTCCGGCGGAAACTATGGCTACACCTTC. It specifies CASSLDSGGNYGYTF.

The chain links TRBV11-2 to TRBJ1-2; D is undetermined. The CDR3 has 15 amino acids. V was clipped by 1 base and J by 6 bases, with 15 bases between them. Looked up from germline, CDR1 is SGHAT and CDR2 is FQNNGV. The CDR3 spells CASSLVAGAPDGYTF. CDR3 sequence (DNA): TGTGCCAGCAGCTTAGTGGCGGGCGCGCCGGATGGCTACACCTTC.

This clone was detected only a few times. The gene calls are TRBV7-9 and TRBJ2-1; 14 nucleotides align to TRBD2. Per germline, CDR1 SEHNR and CDR2 FQNEAQ (reference sequence). The CDR3 is 18 amino acids. The junction had 10 bases not matched to a gene; V was cut back by 2 bases and J by 7 bases. The CDR3 region is CASSLTGTSGSRLNEQFF. The CDR3 bases are TGTGCCAGCAGCTTAACCGGGACTAGCGGGAGTCGTTTAAATGAGCAGTTCTTC. The entire variable domain, with the rest obtained from reference TRBV7-9 and TRBJ2-1, is as follows: DTGVSQNPRHKITKRGQNVTFRCDPISEHNRLYWYRQTLGQGPEFLTYFQNEAQLEKSRLLSDRFSAERPKGSFSTLEIQRTEQGDSAMYLCASSLTGTSGSRLNEQFFGPGTRLTVL.

This chain links TRBV7-9 with TRBJ2-7, with D perhaps TRBD1 (5 bases). Germline CDR1 reads SEHNR; CDR2 reads FQNEAQ (reference sequence). This CDR3 comprises 13 residues. V was pared by 1 base and J by 6 bases, with 10 bases between. CDR3 bases: TGTGCCAGCAGCTTAGGGGTCAGGGCCGAGCAGTACTTC. It encodes CASSLGVRAEQYF.

The V gene is TRBV5-1, the J gene TRBJ2-5; 9 positions agree with TRBD2. The CDR3 has 16 residues. The junction had 8 bases not matched to a gene; V was cut back by 0 bases and J by 5 bases. Per germline, CDR1 SGHRS and CDR2 YFSETQ. The CDR3, as DNA: TGCGCCAGCAGCTTGGTCAGCGGGGGGCTCGGGGAGACCCAGTACTTC. This translates into CASSLVSGGLGETQYF.

The V call is TRBV7-9, the J call TRBJ2-2; a weak D match, TRBD1 (6 bases). Germline assignment: CDR1 SEHNR and CDR2 FQNEAQ (reference sequence). The CDR3 totals 16 residues. V was trimmed by 5 bases and J by 6 bases, leaving 19 bases between them. CDR3 sequence (DNA): TGTGCCAGCAGCCCCCGAGGGGGTTGGTTGTCCGGGGAGCTGTTTTTT. Translation: CASSPRGGWLSGELFF.

In its sample, this clone was seen a few times. V usage is TRBV29-1 and J usage is TRBJ1-1; 7 positions match TRBD1. The V and J ends lost 7 bases and 3 bases, in that order; junction bases with no gene match: 8. CDR1 is SQVTM, CDR2 ANQGSEA, per germline. The CDR3 extends over 13 amino acids. This CDR3 reads CSALTGIYTEAFF. The CDR3, as DNA: TGCAGCGCCCTGACAGGGATTTACACTGAAGCTTTCTTT.

The rearrangement uses TRBV9 and TRBJ2-5; 8 nucleotides align to TRBD1. The germline V gene has CDR1 SGDLS and CDR2 YYNGEE. With V trimmed by 0 bases and J by 5 bases, 12 bases remained unmatched. This CDR3 comprises 17 residues. This CDR3 reads CASSVDVNGQGGETQYF. Here the CDR3 DNA reads TGTGCCAGCAGCGTAGACGTGAATGGACAGGGCGGGGAGACCCAGTACTTC.

The rearrangement links TRBV19 to TRBJ2-7; perhaps TRBD1 as D (6 bases). This CDR3 is 16 amino acids long. Germline loops: CDR1 LNHDA, CDR2 SQIVND (reference sequence). The ends were cut back, 5 bases at V and 2 bases at J, with 19 bases in the middle. The CDR3 loop is CASSPFQGTRPYEQYF. CDR3 sequence (DNA): TGTGCCAGTAGTCCCTTCCAGGGGACCCGGCCCTACGAGCAGTACTTC.

This clone was observed once. V is TRBV7-2 and J is TRBJ2-1; 7 bases align to TRBD2. Germline CDR1 SGHTA, CDR2 FQGNSA. The V and J ends lost 3 bases and 6 bases, in that order; junction bases with no gene match: 8. This CDR3 region has 15 residues. CDR3 sequence reads: CASSFVGLAANEQFF. CDR3 in DNA: TGTGCCAGCAGCTTTGTAGGGCTAGCGGCCAATGAGCAGTTCTTC.

The CDR3 spells CASSKAGASNTGELFF. The CDR3 bases are TGTGCCAGCAGCAAAGCTGGGGCCTCGAACACCGGGGAGCTGTTTTTT. The chain joins TRBV21-1 to TRBJ2-2; the table calls TRBD1, which could not be checked here. TRBV21-1 is described as a pseudogene. The CDR3 is made up of 16 amino acids.

This rearrangement joins TRBV7-8 to TRBJ2-1, with 9 bases identical to TRBD2. This CDR3 has 17 residues. V gave up 2 bases and J gave up 2 bases; unmatched junction bases: 7. The germline gives CDR1 SGHVS, CDR2 FQNEAQ. CDR3 nucleotides: TGTGCCAGCAGCTTACTCCCTAGCGGGGTTACCTACAATGAGCAGTTCTTC. The encoded protein is CASSLLPSGVTYNEQFF.

This clone was counted once. The rearrangement joins TRBV7-9 to TRBJ2-7; TRBD1 agrees at 9 bases. This CDR3 spans 16 amino acids. Trimming removed 1 base from V and 3 bases from J; junction bases left unmatched: 7. Germline lookup yields CDR1 SEHNR and CDR2 FQNEAQ (reference sequence). The CDR3 is CASSLGGGTGSYEQYF. As DNA, the CDR3 is TGTGCCAGCAGCTTAGGTGGGGGGACAGGGAGCTACGAGCAGTACTTC.

V and J are TRBV5-1 and TRBJ2-6; TRBD1 agrees at 8 bases. CDR3 length: 18 residues. The V gene's germline CDR1 is SGHRS and CDR2 YFSETQ. V gave up 1 base and J gave up 0 bases; unmatched junction bases: 6. The CDR3: CASSLIGQGSSGANVLTF. The CDR3 region has the DNA TGCGCCAGCAGCTTGATTGGACAGGGCAGCTCTGGGGCCAACGTCCTGACTTTC.

The gene calls are TRBV30 and TRBJ2-7; TRBD1 aligns across 7 bases. The CDR3 has 15 amino acids. Germline values: CDR1 GTSNPN, CDR2 SVGIG (reference sequence). The V and J ends lost 0 bases and 1 base, in that order; junction bases with no gene match: 6. CDR3 DNA sequence: TGTGCCTGGAGTGTCCCAAGGGGGCGTTCCTACGAGCAGTACTTC. Protein product: CAWSVPRGRSYEQYF.

This chain uses TRBV7-9 with TRBJ2-5; D perhaps matches TRBD2 (6 bases). V lost 6 bases and J 5 bases, leaving 16 bases between the germline ends. The CDR3 extends over 14 amino acids. Per the germline V gene, CDR1 is SEHNR and CDR2 is FQNEAQ (reference sequence). DNA for the CDR3: TGTGCCAGCAGAACTGTAGCCCGGGGGGAGACCCAGTACTTC. Translation: CASRTVARGETQYF.

CDR3 DNA: TGTGCCTGGGACGGACAGGGCTCAGCTAACTATGGCTACACCTTC. It is translated as CAWDGQGSANYGYTF. The chain links TRBV30 to TRBJ1-2; 8 nucleotides line up with TRBD1. CDR1 GTSNPN and CDR2 SVGIG come from the germline V gene (reference sequence). This CDR3 has 15 residues. Trimming cost V 5 bases and J 0 bases; bases outside gene matches: 8. The full variable domain, its missing parts supplied by reference TRBV30 and TRBJ1-2, is SQTIHQWPATLVQPVGSPLSLECTVEGTSNPNLYWYRQAAGRGLQLLFYSVGIGQISSEVPQNLSASRPQDRQFILSSKKLLLSDSGFYLCAWDGQGSANYGYTFGSGTRLTVV.

This chain links TRBV18 with TRBJ2-7; no reliable D call. Trimming cost V 3 bases and J 1 base, with 4 bases left between them. Germline V gene data show CDR1 as KGHSH and CDR2 as LQKENI. The CDR3 is 12 amino acids. CDR3 sequence reads: CASSPTSYEQYF. CDR3 nucleotide sequence: TGTGCCAGCTCACCTACTTCCTACGAGCAGTACTTC.

CDR3 loop: CASSVVASGDNEQFF. The CDR3 bases are TGTGCCAGCAGCGTAGTGGCTAGCGGGGACAATGAGCAGTTCTTC. The chain employs TRBV9 and TRBJ2-1, with 9 positions matching TRBD2. Per germline, CDR1 SGDLS and CDR2 YYNGEE. This CDR3 is 15 amino acids long. J was trimmed by 5 bases and V by 0 bases; bases with no gene match: 3.

The genes are TRBV6-5 and TRBJ1-1; D remains unclear. The CDR3 has 15 amino acids. Germline loops: CDR1 MNHEY, CDR2 SVGAGI. V dropped 2 bases and J dropped 4 bases, with 14 bases sitting between them. The CDR3 DNA is TGTGCCAGCAGTTACGAGCGTGGCCCGACCACTGAAGCTTTCTTT. Translation gives CASSYERGPTTEAFF.

Of note for this clone: At the DNA level, this CDR3 is encoded by other sequences in the same sample as well. This rearrangement joins TRBV15 to TRBJ1-2; possibly TRBD1 for D (5 bases). This CDR3 comprises 15 residues. Germline CDR1 LNHNV, CDR2 YYDKDF (reference sequence). The germline V and J ends were trimmed by 5 bases and 5 bases, with 18 bases remaining between them. The CDR3, as DNA: TGTGCCACCAGCCCGGCCGGGGGAGGGATTTATGGCTACACCTTC. This sequence encodes CATSPAGGGIYGYTF.

This chain connects TRBV2 to TRBJ2-1, with D perhaps TRBD1 (5 bases). Germline V gene data show CDR1 as SNHLY and CDR2 as FYNNEI. CDR3 length: 14 amino acids. The V and J ends lost 3 bases and 3 bases respectively, with 9 bases between them. The CDR3 region is CASSDGQGYNEQFF. The CDR3 DNA reads as TGTGCCAGCAGTGACGGCCAGGGCTACAATGAGCAGTTCTTC.

This sequence joins TRBV5-6 and TRBJ1-4, with D possibly matching TRBD1 (6 bases). The CDR3 sequence is 17 residues long. The V end lost 4 bases, the J end lost 0 bases, and 16 bases lay between the germline ends. CDR1 is SGHDT and CDR2 is YYEEEE in the germline V gene. CDR3 in amino acids: CASSISLQGTTNEKLFF. CDR3 nucleotides: TGTGCCAGCAGCATATCTCTCCAGGGGACAACTAATGAAAAACTGTTTTTT. The full variable domain, rest sourced from reference TRBV5-6 and TRBJ1-4, is DAGVTQSPTHLIKTRGQQVTLRCSPKSGHDTVSWYQQALGQGPQFIFQYYEEEERQRGNFPDRFSGHQFPNYSSELNVNALLLGDSALYLCASSISLQGTTNEKLFFGSGTQLSVL.

V usage is TRBV5-1 and J usage is TRBJ2-5; tentative D call: TRBD2 (5 bases). This CDR3 has 14 residues. V was clipped by 1 base and J by 4 bases, with 11 bases between them. Germline-derived CDR1 and CDR2 are SGHRS and YFSETQ. The CDR3 here is CASSLPQLGETQYF. The CDR3 region has the DNA TGCGCCAGCAGCTTGCCCCAACTAGGAGAGACCCAGTACTTC.

This clone was seen just once. This rearrangement joins TRBV28 to TRBJ2-2, with D hard to call. Between the trimmed V and J ends, which lost 3 bases and 5 bases, there was a span of 16 bases. Germline-derived CDR1 and CDR2 are MDHEN and SYDVKM. The CDR3 is 16 residues long. The CDR3 DNA reads TGTGCCAGCAGTTTTTTTAGCCCCCTCGGGACCGGGGAGCTGTTTTTT. Translating gives CASSFFSPLGTGELFF. The full variable domain, completed using reference TRBV28 and TRBJ2-2, is DVKVTQSSRYLVKRTGEKVFLECVQDMDHENMFWYRQDPGLGLRLIYFSYDVKMKEKGDIPEGYSVSREKKERFSLILESASTNQTSMYLCASSFFSPLGTGELFFGEGSRLTVL.

The chain employs TRBV19 and TRBJ1-2, with TRBD1 as a possible D gene (5 bases). Trimming left V 4 bases short and J 6 bases short, with 12 bases between. CDR3 size: 13 residues. Germline values: CDR1 LNHDA, CDR2 SQIVND (reference sequence). In DNA form, the CDR3 reads TGTGCCAGTAGTACCAGACGGGGGGATGGCTACACCTTC. This encodes CASSTRRGDGYTF.